This record covers a single TCR beta chain. Antigen: not known. V was clipped by 4 bases and J by 6 bases, with 14 bases between them. CDR3 size: 14 residues. Germline lookup yields CDR1 SGHAT and CDR2 FQNNGV. Profiling relied on immunoSEQ multiplex PCR, and the TCRdb table lists in-frame clones only, not all of them. The sample carries over 2 million clones, 95% recorded once. The data stem from a study of shared clonotypes between healthy human individuals. Overall study findings and caveats: Four donors had about 5% of their naive CD4 clonotypes in common.

The clonotype originates from a man between 18 and 29 years old in good health. The source material was naive CD4+ T cells sorted from blood. The subset denotes: CD45RA+ positively selected. The rearrangement links TRBV11-2 to TRBJ2-3, with unresolved D. CDR3 sequence (DNA): TGTGCCAGCAGCTCAGTACGGGCCCCGGATACGCAGTATTTT. It codes for CASSSVRAPDTQYF.